This T cell receptor beta chain was obtained from a study of blood T cell repertoires in COVID-19. Profiling relied on immunoSEQ multiplex PCR, and the TCRdb table lists in-frame clones only, not all of them. The sample carries about 160,000 clones, 70% to 90% recorded once. J lost 9 bases, V lost 4 bases, and 6 bases had no gene match. Germline V gives CDR1 SGHTA, CDR2 FQGNSA. The CDR3 is 14 residues long. Sequenced input: peripheral blood. The source of this sequence is a man aged 35 to 55 with acute or convalescent COVID-19. The chain carries TRBV7-2 and TRBJ2-1; 10 bases match TRBD2. The CDR3 coding sequence is TGTGCCAGCAGCTATAGCGGGGGGCCGGGTGAGCAGTTCTTC. Encoded protein: CASSYSGGPGEQFF.